These T cell receptor beta chains were read from a single sample in a study of OX40 agonist ivuxolimab in advanced cancers. Libraries were prepared by immunoSEQ multiplex PCR; TCRdb keeps only in-frame clonotypes and omits some of them. Of 20,000 to 25,000 clones in the sample, roughly four fifths were seen once. This specimen consisted of CD4+ or CD8+ T cells sorted from blood, obtained in a trial of the OX40 agonist ivuxolimab. Source of these receptors: an adult with an advanced solid tumor such as melanoma, head and neck, liver or kidney cancer. Both conserved end residues are part of each CDR3. Fields, in order: V gene, J gene, D gene, clone size, CDR3 protein, CDR3 DNA. The D gene is left open where the match is weak. The size entry is marked missing in some rows and otherwise reads once, few, many or a size class.

>TRBV7-2|TRBJ1-2|.|.
CASTLMGNYGYTF
TGTGCCAGCACCTTAATGGGCAACTATGGCTACACCTTC
>TRBV5-1|TRBJ2-1|TRBD2|.
CASSRSGENNEQFF
TGCGCCAGCAGTCGGAGCGGGGAAAACAATGAGCAGTTCTTC
>TRBV7-9|TRBJ2-1|.|.
CASSLLASWDHNEQFF
TGTGCCAGCAGCTTATTGGCCAGTTGGGACCACAATGAGCAGTTCTTC
>TRBV7-2|TRBJ2-1|.|.
CASSLGWGNEQFF
TGTGCCAGCAGCTTAGGATGGGGAAATGAGCAGTTCTTC
>TRBV29-1|TRBJ2-2|.|few
CSALSGEGSGELFF
TGCAGCGCCCTGAGTGGGGAAGGATCCGGGGAGCTGTTTTTT
>TRBV7-6|TRBJ2-7|TRBD1|once
CASSPTPGGSTYEQYF
TGTGCCAGCAGCCCTACCCCAGGGGGCTCAACCTACGAGCAGTACTTC
>TRBV27|TRBJ2-3|TRBD1|few
CASSTRGRTDTQYF
TGTGCCAGCAGCACCAGGGGGCGCACAGATACGCAGTATTTT
>TRBV7-2|TRBJ2-5|TRBD1|.
CASRTRQGEETQYF
TGTGCCAGCAGAACACGACAGGGGGAAGAGACCCAGTACTTC
>TRBV23-1|TRBJ1-2|.|.
CASSRPLANYGYTF
TGCGCCAGCAGTCGGCCGCTAGCTAACTATGGCTACACCTTC
>TRBV4-3|TRBJ1-2|.|.
CASSRAHSLANYGYTF
TGCGCCAGCAGCCGTGCCCACAGCTTAGCTAACTATGGCTACACCTTC
>TRBV6-4|TRBJ1-1|.|.
CASSETDMNTEAFF
TGTGCCAGCAGTGAAACAGATATGAACACTGAAGCTTTCTTT
>TRBV5-6|TRBJ1-5|.|.
CASSSIGGGSNQPQHF
TGTGCCAGCAGCTCGATAGGGGGGGGGTCGAATCAGCCCCAGCATTTT
>TRBV6-1|TRBJ2-5|TRBD1|.
CASSGTGGAETQYF
TGTGCCAGCAGTGGGACAGGGGGAGCAGAGACCCAGTACTTC
>TRBV6-5|TRBJ1-5|.|.
CASRRRGGSGQPQHF
TGTGCCAGCCGGCGAAGGGGGGGCTCGGGTCAGCCCCAGCATTTT
>TRBV29-1|TRBJ2-7|.|.
CSVSKQGYEQYF
TGCAGCGTCAGCAAACAGGGCTACGAGCAGTACTTC
>TRBV6-4|TRBJ1-3|.|.
CASSASFGAGNTIYF
TGTGCCAGCAGCGCCTCGTTCGGGGCTGGAAACACCATATATTTT